These 6 T cell receptor beta chains share one sample of origin, sequenced in a study of blood T cell repertoires in COVID-19. Repertoires were generated with immunoSEQ multiplex PCR, while TCRdb's copy carries only in-frame clones and drops some. The sample has approximately 380,000 clones, 88% seen once. Sequenced input: PBMCs or T cells enriched from blood (not recorded which). The receptors come from a woman between 18 and 29 years old who had recovered from COVID-19.

This clone occurred once. V and J are TRBV19 and TRBJ2-7; 9 nucleotides match TRBD1. Germline trimming cut 6 bases from V and 9 bases from J; bases unmatched to any gene: 6. CDR1 and CDR2 from the germline V gene are LNHDA and SQIVND (reference sequence). The CDR3 spans 12 residues. The CDR3 here is CASSTGQGRQYF. For the CDR3, the DNA is TGTGCCAGTAGCACGGGACAGGGAAGGCAGTACTTC.

The V call is TRBV25-1, the J call TRBJ1-1; 7 nucleotides line up with TRBD1. The CDR3 sequence is 14 residues long. V dropped 7 bases and J dropped 3; count of bases not matched to a gene: 8. The germline gives CDR1 MGHDK, CDR2 SYGVNS. Here the CDR3 reads CASKKNRGDTEAFF. DNA for the CDR3: TGTGCCAGCAAAAAGAACAGGGGCGACACTGAAGCTTTCTTT.

The chain links TRBV5-1 to TRBJ2-3; TRBD2 aligns across 8 bases. V lost 0 bases to trimming and J lost 2 bases; unmatched junction nucleotides: 5. CDR1 is SGHRS, CDR2 YFSETQ, per germline. CDR3 length: 16 residues. Here the CDR3 reads CASSLDSGADTDTQYF. CDR3 bases: TGCGCCAGCAGCTTGGATAGCGGGGCGGACACAGATACGCAGTATTTT.

In this sample, this clone turned up once. The rearrangement links TRBV5-1 to TRBJ2-7; 8 bases align to TRBD1. CDR1 SGHRS and CDR2 YFSETQ come from the germline V gene. J lost 2 bases, V lost 6 bases, and 7 bases had no gene match. The CDR3 spans 14 residues. DNA of the CDR3: TGCGCCAGCAACGACAGGGGTAAGACCTACGAGCAGTACTTC. This translates into CASNDRGKTYEQYF.

V usage is TRBV5-6 and J usage is TRBJ1-5; no definite D call. The CDR3 is 15 residues long. Germline loops: CDR1 SGHDT, CDR2 YYEEEE. V was clipped by 0 bases and J by 2 bases, with 9 bases between them. In DNA, the CDR3 is TGTGCCAGCAGCTTGGCCAGGCGGGGCAATCAGCCCCAGCATTTT. As protein: CASSLARRGNQPQHF.

This clone occurred once. The J gene is TRBJ1-6, the V gene TRBV5-1; tentative D call: TRBD1 (5 bases). This CDR3 has 17 amino acids. Trimming left V 4 bases short and J 7 bases short, with 21 bases between. The germline V gene encodes CDR1 SGHRS and CDR2 YFSETQ. The CDR3 DNA reads as TGCGCCAGCAGCCCGATCGGTGGGGCAGGGCTGAATTCACCCCTCCACTTT. It specifies CASSPIGGAGLNSPLHF.